Below, 23 T cell receptor beta chains from the same sample are listed, as sequenced in a study of T cell repertoires in cytomegalovirus infection. These receptors are not linked to any known antigen. A single record per CDR3 protein comes from TCRdb applying MiXCR to the reads. The table lists a few hundred thousand distinct CDR3 sequences, approximately 46% of them singletons. The material was cultured PBMCs, obtained from culture after CMV antigen stimulation. The receptors come from a human donor in good health (CMV status not recorded). Some clones in this sample may be carry-over from other donors' samples.

This rearrangement joins TRBV20-1 to TRBJ2-2; 7 bases fit TRBD1. V shed 6 bases and J 4 bases; nucleotides not matched to a gene: 8. Germline V gene lookup returns CDR1 DFQATT and CDR2 SNEGSKA (reference sequence). This CDR3 is 14 amino acids long. The chain's CDR3 is CSAPRQGVTGELFF. The CDR3 DNA follows: TGCAGTGCCCCGAGACAGGGTGTCACCGGGGAGCTGTTTTTT.

There are many counts of this clonotype. The J gene is TRBJ1-5, the V gene TRBV6-2 or TRBV6-3; D possibly corresponds to TRBD1 (5 bases). Germline V gene lookup returns CDR1 MNHEY and CDR2 SVGEGT. This CDR3 has 14 residues. V was cut by 6 bases and J by 1 base, with 10 bases left in between. In nucleotides, the CDR3 is TGTGCCAGCAGCTCGCGGGACAGCAATCAGCCCCAGCATTTT. As protein: CASSSRDSNQPQHF.

This clonotype was seen more than once but under ten times. The genes are TRBV7-2 and TRBJ1-2, with D hard to call. The CDR3 is made up of 15 amino acids. V was pared by 7 bases and J by 4 bases, with 19 bases between. The V gene's germline CDR1 is SGHTA and CDR2 FQGNSA. The CDR3 DNA sequence: TGTGCCAGCACCCTCAGCGAACCTTACTCCTATGGCTACACCTTC. It is translated as CASTLSEPYSYGYTF.

The V and J genes are TRBV7-2 and TRBJ1-1, with TRBD1 identical over 9 bases. The germline gives CDR1 SGHTA, CDR2 FQGNSA. This CDR3 is 16 amino acids long. Germline trimming cut 5 bases from V and 5 bases from J; bases unmatched to any gene: 12. CDR3 in DNA: TGTGCCAGCAGCATGGAGGGACAGGGAGGTCGGACTGAAGCTTTCTTT. This codes for CASSMEGQGGRTEAFF.

The J gene is TRBJ2-3, the V gene TRBV11-2, with a tentative D call TRBD1 (5 bases). V was clipped by 0 bases and J by 2 bases, with 12 bases between them. CDR3 size: 16 residues. Per germline, CDR1 SGHAT and CDR2 FQNNGV. The CDR3 is CASSLDVWGNTDTQYF. CDR3 sequence (DNA): TGTGCCAGCAGCTTAGATGTTTGGGGCAACACAGATACGCAGTATTTT. The variable domain in full, with the rest retrieved from reference TRBV11-2 and TRBJ2-3, is EAGVAQSPRYKIIEKRQSVAFWCNPISGHATLYWYQQILGQGPKLLIQFQNNGVVDDSQLPKDRFSAERLKGVDSTLKIQPAKLEDSAVYLCASSLDVWGNTDTQYFGPGTRLTVL.

This clonotype was seen more than once but under ten times. This chain connects TRBV12-5 to TRBJ2-5; no clear D gene. The CDR3 runs 12 residues. Germline V lookup: CDR1 LGHNT, CDR2 FRNRAP. V lost 0 bases, J lost 4 bases, and 3 bases lay in between. In DNA form, the CDR3 reads TGTGCTAGTGGTTTGGTAGGAGAGACCCAGTACTTC. As protein: CASGLVGETQYF.

This clonotype was observed a handful of times. The rearrangement joins TRBV7-6 to TRBJ1-6; no firm D call. The CDR3 extends over 15 amino acids. V shed 2 bases and J shed 10 bases, with 15 bases lying between them. Germline V gene data show CDR1 as SGHVS and CDR2 as FNYEAQ. CDR3 loop: CASSLNPTASSPLHF. The CDR3 DNA follows: TGTGCCAGCAGCTTAAACCCCACAGCTTCATCACCCCTCCACTTT.

The CDR3, as DNA: TGTGCCAGCAGCTTACGAACGGGGGCTTACAATGAGCAGTTCTTC. It is translated as CASSLRTGAYNEQFF. This chain uses TRBV7-2 with TRBJ2-1; D tentatively fits TRBD1 or TRBD2 (6 bases each). The germline V and J ends were trimmed by 2 bases and 4 bases, with 12 bases remaining between them. This CDR3 is 15 amino acids long. Germline V gives CDR1 SGHTA, CDR2 FQGNSA.

CDR3: CAISEGGQARGYEQYF. The DNA for the CDR3 is TGTGCCATCAGTGAGGGGGGACAGGCAAGGGGCTACGAGCAGTACTTC. This rearrangement joins TRBV10-3 to TRBJ2-7; TRBD1 matches 8 bases. The CDR3 loop spans 16 amino acids. V shed 2 bases, J shed 3 bases, and the junction held 9 bases outside the gene matches. Germline V gives CDR1 ENHRY, CDR2 SYGVKD.

This sequence joins TRBV7-2 and TRBJ2-7; no clear D gene. The CDR3 has 15 residues. Germline values: CDR1 SGHTA, CDR2 FQGNSA. V was clipped by 1 base and J by 6 bases, with 16 bases between them. The CDR3 region is CASSLESSRKGEQYF. The DNA of the CDR3 is TGTGCCAGCAGCTTAGAGTCGAGCAGGAAGGGCGAGCAGTACTTC.

V usage is TRBV5-6 and J usage is TRBJ2-7; the D gene could be TRBD1 or TRBD2 (5 bases each). This CDR3 is 14 amino acids long. The ends were cut back, 3 bases at V and 3 bases at J, with 13 bases in the middle. CDR1 and CDR2 (germline): SGHDT, YYEEEE. The CDR3 reads CASSSGWGHYEQYF. The CDR3 DNA reads TGTGCCAGCAGCTCGGGGTGGGGCCACTACGAGCAGTACTTC. Together with reference TRBV5-6 and TRBJ2-7, the CDR3 gives the full variable domain: DAGVTQSPTHLIKTRGQQVTLRCSPKSGHDTVSWYQQALGQGPQFIFQYYEEEERQRGNFPDRFSGHQFPNYSSELNVNALLLGDSALYLCASSSGWGHYEQYFGPGTRLTVT.

The chain carries TRBV12-3 or TRBV12-4 and TRBJ2-2; no reliable D call. The CDR3 runs to 16 residues. Trimming stripped 2 bases from V and 2 bases from J, with 12 bases between. Here the CDR3 DNA reads TGTGCCAGCAGTTTAAAGGCAGCCATCAACACCGGGGAGCTGTTTTTT. Translated: CASSLKAAINTGELFF.

This clonotype was seen a handful of times. The J gene is TRBJ1-5, the V gene TRBV6-1, with TRBD1 as a possible D gene (6 bases). Per germline, CDR1 MNHNS and CDR2 SASEGT. V gave up 11 bases and J gave up 3 bases, with 14 bases separating them. CDR3 length: 13 residues. In nucleotides, the CDR3 is TGTGCCGGCCGTCGGGACAACAATCAGCCCCAGCATTTT. Its translation is CAGRRDNNQPQHF.

J is TRBJ2-3 and V is TRBV27; TRBD2 aligns across 12 bases. The CDR3 runs to 16 residues. The germline V gene encodes CDR1 MNHEY and CDR2 SMNVEV (reference sequence). V shed 6 bases and J 4 bases; nucleotides not matched to a gene: 8. CDR3 region: CASSPWTSGKADTQYF. Written as DNA, the CDR3 is TGTGCCAGCAGCCCCTGGACTAGCGGGAAGGCAGATACGCAGTATTTT.

The V call is TRBV5-4, the J call TRBJ2-2; D is perhaps TRBD1 or TRBD2 (5 bases each). Germline assignment: CDR1 SGHNT and CDR2 YYREEE (reference sequence). This CDR3 region has 12 residues. Trimming left V 0 bases short and J 13 bases short, with 10 bases between. The CDR3 region has the DNA TGTGCCAGCAGCTTGGGCAGGGAGCGGCTGTTTTTT. Translated, it gives CASSLGRERLFF. Filled out from reference TRBV5-4 and TRBJ2-2, the complete variable domain reads ETGVTQSPTHLIKTRGQQVTLRCSSQSGHNTVSWYQQALGQGPQFIFQYYREEENGRGNFPPRFSGLQFPNYSSELNVNALELDDSALYLCASSLGRERLFFGEGSRLTVL.

V gene TRBV10-3 combines with J gene TRBJ2-7; tentatively, D is TRBD1 (5 bases). The CDR3 loop spans 13 amino acids. Trimming cost V 5 bases and J 7 bases, with 15 bases left between them. Germline V gene lookup returns CDR1 ENHRY and CDR2 SYGVKD. CDR3 bases: TGTGCCATCAGTCGACAGAATCCTGGGGAGCAGTACTTC. Its protein product is CAISRQNPGEQYF.

The chain couples TRBV6-2 or TRBV6-3 to TRBJ2-3; TRBD2 matches at 8 bases. This CDR3 comprises 13 residues. Germline V gives CDR1 MNHEY, CDR2 SVGEGT. V was clipped by 6 bases and J by 4 bases; unmatched bases: 3. CDR3 loop: CASRSGGPDTQYF. The CDR3 nucleotides are TGTGCCAGCAGAAGCGGGGGCCCAGATACGCAGTATTTT.

The rearrangement uses TRBV12-3 or TRBV12-4 and TRBJ2-1; perhaps TRBD2 as D (5 bases). The CDR3 is made up of 12 amino acids. Between the trimmed V and J ends, which lost 7 bases and 8 bases, there was a span of 12 bases. CDR3 bases: TGTGCCAGCACGCGGGTGTTGGATGAGCAGTTCTTC. It translates to CASTRVLDEQFF.

The V and J genes are TRBV7-2 and TRBJ2-3; 7 bases match TRBD2. CDR3 length equals 17 residues. V was clipped by 5 bases and J by 4 bases; unmatched bases: 15. CDR1 is SGHTA, CDR2 FQGNSA, per germline. Written as DNA, the CDR3 is TGTGCCAGCAGCGCATGGGGAGGGAGTAGAAGGGCAGATACGCAGTATTTT. Amino acids: CASSAWGGSRRADTQYF.

The V and J genes are TRBV7-6 and TRBJ1-5, with D uncertain. CDR1 SGHVS and CDR2 FNYEAQ come from the germline V gene. V dropped 2 bases and J dropped 7 bases, with 9 bases sitting between them. The CDR3 is made up of 13 amino acids. The CDR3 sequence: CASSLNWGQPQHF. The CDR3 bases are TGTGCCAGCAGCTTAAATTGGGGACAGCCCCAGCATTTT. Variable domain in full (rest from reference TRBV7-6 and TRBJ1-5): GAGVSQSPRYKVTKRGQDVALRCDPISGHVSLYWYRQALGQGPEFLTYFNYEAQQDKSGLPNDRFSAERPEGSISTLTIQRTEQRDSAMYRCASSLNWGQPQHFGDGTRLSIL.

This chain uses TRBV10-3 with TRBJ2-1; D perhaps matches TRBD2 (5 bases). The V gene's germline CDR1 is ENHRY and CDR2 SYGVKD. The CDR3 is 13 amino acids. V was shortened by 5 bases and J by 8 bases, with 13 bases between the two germline ends. Here the CDR3 reads CAISRRGGDEQFF. As DNA, the CDR3 is TGTGCCATCAGTCGACGGGGTGGCGATGAGCAGTTCTTC.

The rearrangement links TRBV10-2 to TRBJ2-7; no clear D. Germline V gene data show CDR1 as WSHSY and CDR2 as SAAADI. Between the trimmed V and J ends, which lost 2 bases and 1 base, there was a span of 12 bases. The CDR3 is 15 residues long. This CDR3 reads CASSEKIIMSYEQYF. The DNA for the CDR3 is TGCGCCAGCAGTGAGAAGATTATAATGTCCTACGAGCAGTACTTC.

This clonotype appeared a few times. The V call is TRBV12-3 or TRBV12-4, the J call TRBJ2-5; D is possibly TRBD2 (5 bases). This CDR3 contains 16 residues. The germline V and J ends were trimmed by 5 bases and 5 bases, with 21 bases remaining between them. The CDR3 nucleotides read TGTGCCAGCAGTCCTACCCCCGCTAGCTTGAGGGAGACCCAGTACTTC. Translated, it gives CASSPTPASLRETQYF.